The entry that follows covers one T cell receptor (beta chain) sequence. These data are taken from a study of control samples from healthy donors and cancer patients. Germline V lookup: CDR1 LGHDT, CDR2 YNNKEL (reference sequence). Germline trimming cut 4 bases from V and 4 bases from J; bases unmatched to any gene: 3. This CDR3 is 13 amino acids long. Generated by immunoSEQ multiplex PCR, the TCRdb table keeps only in-frame clones and is missing some. This table has about 130,000 clones, 80% to 95% appearing once. This chain joins TRBV3-1 (or the pseudogene TRBV3-2) and TRBJ1-2; 7 bases agree with TRBD1. The TCR comes from a man aged 40-49 years in good health. Sequencing input: blood. CDR3 DNA sequence: TGTGCCAGCAGCCCCGGGACAGTCTATGGCTACACCTTC. Translating gives CASSPGTVYGYTF.